The 8 T cell receptor beta chains listed next were all sequenced from one sample in a study of vaccination and CD4 T cells after COVID-19. Researchers used the Oncomine TCR Beta short-read assay to sequence DNA from cultured CD4+ T cells. TCRdb fed the PCR reads into MiXCR, producing one record per CDR3 protein. Altogether over 15,000 distinct CDR3 sequences are present, 45% to 55% being singletons, with the ten largest covering about 9.8%. Sample treatment: approximately nine-day PBMC culture with coronavirus spike peptide pools or control peptides (ViraFEST assay). For these receptors, no antigen is known. Sample: CD4+ T cells from blood, cultured in vitro. The receptor set was obtained from a human donor who had recovered from COVID-19.

This clonotype was recorded a few times. The chain combines TRBV30 with TRBJ1-2; 7 positions match TRBD1. CDR3 size: 12 residues. The germline CDR1 and CDR2 sequences are GTSNPN and SVGIG (reference sequence). Trimming removed 4 bases from V and 4 bases from J; junction bases left unmatched: 3. CDR3 sequence (DNA): TGTGCCTGGAAAGGGACAGCCTATGGCTACACCTTC. Its protein is CAWKGTAYGYTF.

V gene TRBV6-1 combines with J gene TRBJ2-2; no firm D call. CDR3 length: 15 residues. V shed 10 bases and J shed 2 bases, with 17 bases lying between them. The germline gives CDR1 MNHNS, CDR2 SASEGT. The CDR3 DNA reads TGTGCCACCCTCTCTAGGGCAGATAACACCGGGGAGCTGTTTTTT. This encodes CATLSRADNTGELFF.

The chain joins TRBV6-1 to TRBJ1-6, with no clear D. V lost 5 bases and J 6 bases, leaving 17 bases between the germline ends. Germline V gene lookup returns CDR1 MNHNS and CDR2 SASEGT. The CDR3 is 16 residues long. CDR3 sequence reads: CASSLNRGISNSPLHF. The CDR3 DNA follows: TGTGCCAGCAGTCTCAACCGGGGTATTAGTAATTCACCCCTCCACTTT.

The V and J genes are TRBV11-3 and TRBJ1-2; 10 bases agree with TRBD1. With 0 bases clipped from V and 4 bases from J, the junction kept 11 bases outside the gene matches. Germline values: CDR1 SGHNT, CDR2 YENEEA. The CDR3 runs to 18 residues. This CDR3 is CASSLDSTGGPVSYGYTF. CDR3 DNA: TGTGCCAGCAGCTTAGATTCGACAGGGGGCCCGGTTTCCTATGGCTACACCTTC.

This clonotype was counted between two and nine times. V and J are TRBV5-6 and TRBJ2-5, with D possibly matching TRBD1 (7 bases). The germline CDR1 and CDR2 sequences are SGHDT and YYEEEE. This CDR3 comprises 14 residues. V was clipped by 4 bases and J by 5 bases, with 15 bases between them. DNA of the CDR3: TGTGCCAGCAGCGCGGGACAGCCGGGGGAGACCCAGTACTTC. Its protein product is CASSAGQPGETQYF. The full variable domain, rest sourced from reference TRBV5-6 and TRBJ2-5, is DAGVTQSPTHLIKTRGQQVTLRCSPKSGHDTVSWYQQALGQGPQFIFQYYEEEERQRGNFPDRFSGHQFPNYSSELNVNALLLGDSALYLCASSAGQPGETQYFGPGTRLLVL.

V and J are TRBV28 and TRBJ2-7, with D tentatively TRBD1 (6 bases). CDR1 and CDR2 from the germline V gene are MDHEN and SYDVKM. The V and J ends lost 3 bases and 2 bases respectively, with 11 bases between them. The CDR3 loop spans 14 amino acids. The chain's CDR3 is CASSLTGLTYEQYF. CDR3 sequence (DNA): TGTGCCAGCAGTTTGACAGGCCTTACCTACGAGCAGTACTTC.

The rearrangement uses TRBV15 and TRBJ2-7, with 7 nucleotides matching TRBD1. CDR1 and CDR2 (germline): LNHNV, YYDKDF (reference sequence). Trimming at V came to 5 bases and at J to 1 base, leaving 11 bases not matched to a gene. The CDR3 runs to 16 residues. In DNA, the CDR3 is TGTGCCACCAGCCCCGGCAACAGGGGTTTATCCTACGAGCAGTACTTC. Encoded protein: CATSPGNRGLSYEQYF.

This clonotype has just a few counts. The chain employs TRBV27 and TRBJ1-5; D is ambiguous. V was trimmed by 2 bases and J by 11 bases, leaving 19 bases between them. This CDR3 comprises 15 residues. Germline CDR1 is MNHEY and CDR2 is SMNVEV (reference sequence). The CDR3 DNA reads as TGTGCCAGCAGTTTAATCCCCCTCACTCTTAGCGCCCAGCATTTT. Amino acids: CASSLIPLTLSAQHF.